Sequencing of this T cell receptor (beta chain) was carried out in a study of identifying expanded T cells in peripheral blood (dated by TCRdb to the late 2010s). Background on the whole study: Four technical replicates, made by sequencing separate aliquots from the same pool of genomic DNA, were compared pairwise. General study outcomes and caveats: Across all healthy-donor time intervals, the beta-binomial model significantly cut both the number of clones called differentially abundant and the false-positive rate. The authors expected that biological variance in healthy repertoires might rise further over much longer intervals, such as months to years. For all healthy donors, the variance in clone template counts between approximately 2-week samples rose significantly as total template count increased. Between technical replicates the binomial model flagged roughly 1.1 differentially abundant clones, whereas over around 2 weeks the binomial model flagged about 16.4 and over about four weeks 19 to 20.

No immune events such as infections were documented for the healthy donors during the collection period. Healthy-donor blood repertoires served as a training cohort to calibrate time-dependent variance in a beta-binomial model of T-cell clone differential abundance. The training cohort included around 10 healthy donors, of whom 3 were female and 7 were male. On average the donors were approximately 40 years old, and their ages spanned about 25 to 64 years. Whole blood from each healthy donor was obtained from a commercial supplier and was collected at three time points roughly 14 days apart. For immunosequencing, genomic DNA was extracted from whole blood that had not been sorted. Note on this clone: The antigen this receptor binds is unknown. No base qualities exist here, and no much larger clone lies one base off it.

The immunoSEQ Assay, which uses bias-controlled multiplex PCR amplification of genomic DNA, was used to profile TCRbeta CDR3 regions. Processing in the source paper ran as follows. To quantify the absolute abundance of each unique TCRbeta CDR3 region, the sequences were collapsed and filtered. Two models were used to test differential abundance: a binomial model (Fisher-equivalent) and a beta-binomial model that adds time-dependent variance fitted from healthy donors. Clones with fewer than 5 combined templates were excluded, and clones with Benjamini-Hochberg FDR below 0.01 were called differentially abundant. In the beta-binomial model, variance was expressed as a function of the total template count across the two samples, in the form v = (b*log(k)+a)^2. Entries here come from immuneACCESS through TCRdb and include only in-frame sequences with V and J called. Some clones fail to appear in such tables; in the studies checked, an unresolved V gene covers under half of the shortfall, and the cause of the remainder is unknown. V, J and clone size were drawn from that table, and D and trimming were deduced from the DNA. Present in this sample are around 100,000 clones, around 90% of which were seen just once. Together, the top ten hold more than 5.5% of the sample.

This receptor was taken from a person aged 18 to 70 in good health. Material for sequencing was blood.

The CDR3 reads CASIRTEQFF. The nucleotides read TGTGCCAGCATCCGAACTGAGCAGTTCTTC. The chain is assembled from TRBV2 and TRBJ2-1; too little of a D gene remains to name it. Via the germline V gene, CDR1 is SNHLY and CDR2 FYNNEI. V is clipped by 7 bases and J by 9 bases, and the sequence between their germline boundaries is 7 bases long. From its cysteine to its phenylalanine, the CDR3 spans 10 amino acids. Only the CDR3 portion is preserved as DNA: 30 bases, with reading frame beginning at the first base.